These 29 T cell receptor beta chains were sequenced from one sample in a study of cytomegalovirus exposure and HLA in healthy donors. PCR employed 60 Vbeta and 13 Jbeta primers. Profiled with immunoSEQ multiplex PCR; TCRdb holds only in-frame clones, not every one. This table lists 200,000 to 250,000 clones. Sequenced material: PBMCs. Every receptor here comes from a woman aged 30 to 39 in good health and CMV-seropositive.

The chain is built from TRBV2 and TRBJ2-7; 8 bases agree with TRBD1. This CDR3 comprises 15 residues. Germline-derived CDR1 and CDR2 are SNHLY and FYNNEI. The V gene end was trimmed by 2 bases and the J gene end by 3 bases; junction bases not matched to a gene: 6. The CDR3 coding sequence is TGTGCCAGCAGTGAACCAGACAGGGGAGTCTACGAGCAGTACTTC. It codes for CASSEPDRGVYEQYF.

The CDR3 coding sequence is TGTGCCAGTAGTATCACAGGGACGAACACTGAAGCTTTCTTT. As protein: CASSITGTNTEAFF. This chain connects TRBV19 to TRBJ1-1, with D maybe TRBD1 (6 bases). Germline loops: CDR1 LNHDA, CDR2 SQIVND (reference sequence). V was trimmed by 3 bases and J by 1 base, leaving 9 bases between them. The CDR3 totals 14 residues.

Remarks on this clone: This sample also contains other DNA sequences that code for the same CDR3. The CDR3 DNA reads TGTGCCAGCAGCGCAGACGGAGCCGGTTCACCCCTCCACTTT. Encoded protein: CASSADGAGSPLHF. V and J are TRBV9 and TRBJ1-6; D is ambiguous. V lost 3 bases, J lost 9 bases, and 13 bases lay in between. Germline CDR1 reads SGDLS; CDR2 reads YYNGEE. The CDR3 is 14 residues long.

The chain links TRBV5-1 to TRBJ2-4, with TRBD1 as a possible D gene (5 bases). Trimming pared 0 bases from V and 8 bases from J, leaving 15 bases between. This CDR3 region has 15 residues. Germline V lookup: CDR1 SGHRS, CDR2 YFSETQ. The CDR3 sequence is CASSLDQGNWDIQYF. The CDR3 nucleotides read TGCGCCAGCAGCTTGGACCAGGGAAATTGGGACATTCAGTACTTC.

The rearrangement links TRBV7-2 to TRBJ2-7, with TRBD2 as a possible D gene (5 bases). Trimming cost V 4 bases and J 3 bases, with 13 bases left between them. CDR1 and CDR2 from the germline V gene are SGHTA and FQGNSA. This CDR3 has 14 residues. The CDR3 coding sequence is TGTGCCAGCAGCTCGGGAATCTACGTCTACGAGCAGTACTTC. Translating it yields CASSSGIYVYEQYF.

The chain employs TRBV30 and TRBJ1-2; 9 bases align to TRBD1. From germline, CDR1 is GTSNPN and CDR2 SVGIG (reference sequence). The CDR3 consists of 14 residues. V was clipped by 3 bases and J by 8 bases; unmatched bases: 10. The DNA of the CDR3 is TGTGCCTGGAGCGGCCCCGGGACAGGGTTGGGCTACACCTTC. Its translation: CAWSGPGTGLGYTF. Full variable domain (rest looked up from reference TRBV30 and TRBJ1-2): SQTIHQWPATLVQPVGSPLSLECTVEGTSNPNLYWYRQAAGRGLQLLFYSVGIGQISSEVPQNLSASRPQDRQFILSSKKLLLSDSGFYLCAWSGPGTGLGYTFGSGTRLTVV.

The CDR3 is CATLLSPGQGSGNTIYF. The CDR3 DNA reads as TGTGCCACCCTTCTGAGCCCGGGACAGGGGTCTGGAAACACCATATATTTT. V gene TRBV2 combines with J gene TRBJ1-3; 10 bases agree with TRBD1. In germline, CDR1 is SNHLY, CDR2 FYNNEI. The CDR3 length is 17 residues. V was pared by 10 bases and J by 1 base, with 13 bases of the junction left unmatched.

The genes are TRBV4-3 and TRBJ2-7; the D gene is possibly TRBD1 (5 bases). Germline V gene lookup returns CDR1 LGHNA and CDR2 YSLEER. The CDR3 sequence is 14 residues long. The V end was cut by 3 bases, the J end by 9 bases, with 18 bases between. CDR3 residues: CASSQGQRTGRQYF. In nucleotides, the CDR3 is TGCGCCAGCAGCCAGGGGCAGCGAACCGGGCGGCAGTACTTC.

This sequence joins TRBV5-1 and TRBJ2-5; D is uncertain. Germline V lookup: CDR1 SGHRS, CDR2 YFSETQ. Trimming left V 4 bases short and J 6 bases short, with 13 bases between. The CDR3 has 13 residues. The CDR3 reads CASSPNGEKTQYF. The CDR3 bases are TGCGCCAGCAGCCCAAACGGTGAAAAGACCCAGTACTTC.

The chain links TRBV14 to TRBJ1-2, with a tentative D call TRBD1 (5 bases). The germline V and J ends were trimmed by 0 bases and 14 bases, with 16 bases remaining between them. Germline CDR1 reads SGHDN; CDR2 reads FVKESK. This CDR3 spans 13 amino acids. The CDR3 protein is CASSQEWRDSRTF. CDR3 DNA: TGTGCCAGCAGCCAAGAATGGAGGGACTCCAGGACCTTC.

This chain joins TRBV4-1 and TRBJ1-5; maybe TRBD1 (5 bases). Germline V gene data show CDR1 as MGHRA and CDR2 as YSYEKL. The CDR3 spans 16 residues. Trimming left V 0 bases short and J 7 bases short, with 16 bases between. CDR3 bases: TGCGCCAGCAGCCAAGAATCAGGGCTGGGGATACAGCCCCAGCATTTT. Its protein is CASSQESGLGIQPQHF.

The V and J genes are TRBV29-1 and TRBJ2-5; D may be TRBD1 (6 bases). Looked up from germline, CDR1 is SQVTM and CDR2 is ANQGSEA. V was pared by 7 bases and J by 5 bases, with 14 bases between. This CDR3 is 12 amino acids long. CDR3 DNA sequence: TGCAGCGCCCAGGGGTCCGGGGAGACCCAGTACTTC. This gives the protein CSAQGSGETQYF.

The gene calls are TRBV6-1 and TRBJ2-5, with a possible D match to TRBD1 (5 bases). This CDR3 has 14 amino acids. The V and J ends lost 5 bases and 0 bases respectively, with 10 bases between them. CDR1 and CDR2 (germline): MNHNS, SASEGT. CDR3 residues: CASSPDTYQETQYF. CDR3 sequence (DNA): TGTGCCAGCAGTCCGGACACCTACCAAGAGACCCAGTACTTC.

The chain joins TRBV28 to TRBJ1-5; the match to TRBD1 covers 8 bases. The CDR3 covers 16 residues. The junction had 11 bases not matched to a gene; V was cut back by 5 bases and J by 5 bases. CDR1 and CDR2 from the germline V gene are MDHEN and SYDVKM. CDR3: CASSRAGGRAYQPQHF. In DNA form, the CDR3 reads TGTGCCAGCAGTCGGGCAGGGGGCAGGGCTTATCAGCCCCAGCATTTT.

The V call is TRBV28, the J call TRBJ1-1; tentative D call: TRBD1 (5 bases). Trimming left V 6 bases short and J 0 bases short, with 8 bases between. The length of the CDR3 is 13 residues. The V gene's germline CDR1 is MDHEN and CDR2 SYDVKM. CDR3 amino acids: CASRGRVNTEAFF. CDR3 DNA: TGTGCCAGCAGGGGGCGCGTGAACACTGAAGCTTTCTTT.

The DNA of the CDR3 is TGTGCCAGCAGCTTAAGGGGTAGAAAGACCTACGAGCAGTACTTC. Translated, it gives CASSLRGRKTYEQYF. The rearrangement links TRBV13 to TRBJ2-5; D possibly corresponds to TRBD1 (5 bases). The end of the DNA aligns better with TRBJ2-7, so the J call may be wrong. Germline CDR1 reads PRHDT; CDR2 reads FYEKMQ (reference sequence). The CDR3 is 15 residues long.

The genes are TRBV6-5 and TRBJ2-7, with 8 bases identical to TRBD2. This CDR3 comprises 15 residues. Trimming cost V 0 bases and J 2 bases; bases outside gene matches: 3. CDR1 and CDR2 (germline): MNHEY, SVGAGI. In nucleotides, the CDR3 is TGTGCCAGCAGTTACTCAACTAGCGGAACCTACGAGCAGTACTTC. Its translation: CASSYSTSGTYEQYF.

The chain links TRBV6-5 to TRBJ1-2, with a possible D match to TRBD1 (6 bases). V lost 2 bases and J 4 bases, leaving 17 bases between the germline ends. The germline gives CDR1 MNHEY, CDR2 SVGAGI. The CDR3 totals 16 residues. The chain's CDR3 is CASSYSFKGGAYGYTF. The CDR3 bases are TGTGCCAGCAGTTACAGTTTTAAAGGGGGTGCCTATGGCTACACCTTC.

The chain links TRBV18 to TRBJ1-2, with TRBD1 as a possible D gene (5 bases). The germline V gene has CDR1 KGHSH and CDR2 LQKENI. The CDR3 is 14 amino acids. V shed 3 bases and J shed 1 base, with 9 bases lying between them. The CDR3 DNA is TGTGCCAGCTCACCGGGGCAGAGTAACTATGGCTACACCTTC. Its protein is CASSPGQSNYGYTF.

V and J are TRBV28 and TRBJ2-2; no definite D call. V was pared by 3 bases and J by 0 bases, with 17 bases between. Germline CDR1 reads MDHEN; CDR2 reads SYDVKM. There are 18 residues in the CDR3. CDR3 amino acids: CASSFDQVYRTNTGELFF. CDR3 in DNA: TGTGCCAGCAGTTTTGATCAGGTCTACCGAACGAACACCGGGGAGCTGTTTTTT.

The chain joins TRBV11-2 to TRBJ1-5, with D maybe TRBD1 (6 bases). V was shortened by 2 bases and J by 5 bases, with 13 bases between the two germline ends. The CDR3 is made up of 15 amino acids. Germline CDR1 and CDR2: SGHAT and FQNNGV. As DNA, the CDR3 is TGTGCCAGCAGCTTAATCGCAGGGGCGGATCAGCCCCAGCATTTT. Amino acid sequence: CASSLIAGADQPQHF.

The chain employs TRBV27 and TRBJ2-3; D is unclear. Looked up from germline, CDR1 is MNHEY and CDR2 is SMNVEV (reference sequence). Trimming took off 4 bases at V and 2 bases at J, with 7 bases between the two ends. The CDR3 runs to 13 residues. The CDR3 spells CASSSVNTDTQYF. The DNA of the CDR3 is TGTGCCAGCAGTTCCGTAAACACAGATACGCAGTATTTT.

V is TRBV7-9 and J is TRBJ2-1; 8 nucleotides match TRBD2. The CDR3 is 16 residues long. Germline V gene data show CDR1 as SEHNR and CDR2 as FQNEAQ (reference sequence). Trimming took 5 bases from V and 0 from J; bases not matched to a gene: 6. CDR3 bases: TGTGCCAGCAGCCGTTGGCGGGGGGACTCCTACAATGAGCAGTTCTTC. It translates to CASSRWRGDSYNEQFF.

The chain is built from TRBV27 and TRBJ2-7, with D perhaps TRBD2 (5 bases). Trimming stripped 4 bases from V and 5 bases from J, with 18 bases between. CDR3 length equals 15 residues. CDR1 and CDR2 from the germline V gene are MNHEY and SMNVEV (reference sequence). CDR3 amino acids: CASSSEDSPVDEQYF. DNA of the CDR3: TGTGCCAGCAGTTCAGAGGACTCCCCGGTCGACGAGCAGTACTTC.

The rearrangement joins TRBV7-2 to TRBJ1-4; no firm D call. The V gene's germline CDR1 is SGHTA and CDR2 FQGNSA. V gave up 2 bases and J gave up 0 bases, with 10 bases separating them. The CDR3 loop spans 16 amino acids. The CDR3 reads CASSLRGRATNEKLFF. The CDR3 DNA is TGTGCCAGCAGCTTAAGAGGGAGAGCAACTAATGAAAAACTGTTTTTT.

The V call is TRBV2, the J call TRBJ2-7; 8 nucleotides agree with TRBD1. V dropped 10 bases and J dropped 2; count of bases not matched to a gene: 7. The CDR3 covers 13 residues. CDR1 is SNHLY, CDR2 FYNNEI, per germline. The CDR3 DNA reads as TGTGCCACCTCGGACAGGGAGACCTACGAGCAGTACTTC. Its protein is CATSDRETYEQYF. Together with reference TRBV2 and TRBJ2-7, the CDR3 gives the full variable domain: EPEVTQTPSHQVTQMGQEVILRCVPISNHLYFYWYRQILGQKVEFLVSFYNNEISEKSEIFDDQFSVERPDGSNFTLKIRSTKLEDSAMYFCATSDRETYEQYFGPGTRLTVT.

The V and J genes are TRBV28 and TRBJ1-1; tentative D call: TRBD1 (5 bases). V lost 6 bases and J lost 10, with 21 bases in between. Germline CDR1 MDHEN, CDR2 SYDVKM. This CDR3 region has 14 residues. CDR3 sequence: CASSYQGRGVRAFF. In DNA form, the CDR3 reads TGTGCCAGCAGCTACCAGGGACGGGGGGTACGAGCTTTCTTT.

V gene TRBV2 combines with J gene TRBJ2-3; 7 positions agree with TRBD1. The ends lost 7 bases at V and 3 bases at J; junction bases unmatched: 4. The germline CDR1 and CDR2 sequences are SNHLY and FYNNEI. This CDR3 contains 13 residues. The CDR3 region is CASMGTDTDTQYF. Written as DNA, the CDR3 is TGTGCCAGCATGGGGACAGATACAGATACGCAGTATTTT.

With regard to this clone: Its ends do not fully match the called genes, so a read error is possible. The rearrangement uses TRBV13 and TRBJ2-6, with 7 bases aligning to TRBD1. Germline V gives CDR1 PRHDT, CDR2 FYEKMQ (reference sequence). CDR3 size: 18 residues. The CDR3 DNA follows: TGTGCCAGCAGCTTAGTAGGGGGCATCCGCTCTGGGGCCAACGTCCCGACTTTC. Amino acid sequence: CASSLVGGIRSGANVPTF.